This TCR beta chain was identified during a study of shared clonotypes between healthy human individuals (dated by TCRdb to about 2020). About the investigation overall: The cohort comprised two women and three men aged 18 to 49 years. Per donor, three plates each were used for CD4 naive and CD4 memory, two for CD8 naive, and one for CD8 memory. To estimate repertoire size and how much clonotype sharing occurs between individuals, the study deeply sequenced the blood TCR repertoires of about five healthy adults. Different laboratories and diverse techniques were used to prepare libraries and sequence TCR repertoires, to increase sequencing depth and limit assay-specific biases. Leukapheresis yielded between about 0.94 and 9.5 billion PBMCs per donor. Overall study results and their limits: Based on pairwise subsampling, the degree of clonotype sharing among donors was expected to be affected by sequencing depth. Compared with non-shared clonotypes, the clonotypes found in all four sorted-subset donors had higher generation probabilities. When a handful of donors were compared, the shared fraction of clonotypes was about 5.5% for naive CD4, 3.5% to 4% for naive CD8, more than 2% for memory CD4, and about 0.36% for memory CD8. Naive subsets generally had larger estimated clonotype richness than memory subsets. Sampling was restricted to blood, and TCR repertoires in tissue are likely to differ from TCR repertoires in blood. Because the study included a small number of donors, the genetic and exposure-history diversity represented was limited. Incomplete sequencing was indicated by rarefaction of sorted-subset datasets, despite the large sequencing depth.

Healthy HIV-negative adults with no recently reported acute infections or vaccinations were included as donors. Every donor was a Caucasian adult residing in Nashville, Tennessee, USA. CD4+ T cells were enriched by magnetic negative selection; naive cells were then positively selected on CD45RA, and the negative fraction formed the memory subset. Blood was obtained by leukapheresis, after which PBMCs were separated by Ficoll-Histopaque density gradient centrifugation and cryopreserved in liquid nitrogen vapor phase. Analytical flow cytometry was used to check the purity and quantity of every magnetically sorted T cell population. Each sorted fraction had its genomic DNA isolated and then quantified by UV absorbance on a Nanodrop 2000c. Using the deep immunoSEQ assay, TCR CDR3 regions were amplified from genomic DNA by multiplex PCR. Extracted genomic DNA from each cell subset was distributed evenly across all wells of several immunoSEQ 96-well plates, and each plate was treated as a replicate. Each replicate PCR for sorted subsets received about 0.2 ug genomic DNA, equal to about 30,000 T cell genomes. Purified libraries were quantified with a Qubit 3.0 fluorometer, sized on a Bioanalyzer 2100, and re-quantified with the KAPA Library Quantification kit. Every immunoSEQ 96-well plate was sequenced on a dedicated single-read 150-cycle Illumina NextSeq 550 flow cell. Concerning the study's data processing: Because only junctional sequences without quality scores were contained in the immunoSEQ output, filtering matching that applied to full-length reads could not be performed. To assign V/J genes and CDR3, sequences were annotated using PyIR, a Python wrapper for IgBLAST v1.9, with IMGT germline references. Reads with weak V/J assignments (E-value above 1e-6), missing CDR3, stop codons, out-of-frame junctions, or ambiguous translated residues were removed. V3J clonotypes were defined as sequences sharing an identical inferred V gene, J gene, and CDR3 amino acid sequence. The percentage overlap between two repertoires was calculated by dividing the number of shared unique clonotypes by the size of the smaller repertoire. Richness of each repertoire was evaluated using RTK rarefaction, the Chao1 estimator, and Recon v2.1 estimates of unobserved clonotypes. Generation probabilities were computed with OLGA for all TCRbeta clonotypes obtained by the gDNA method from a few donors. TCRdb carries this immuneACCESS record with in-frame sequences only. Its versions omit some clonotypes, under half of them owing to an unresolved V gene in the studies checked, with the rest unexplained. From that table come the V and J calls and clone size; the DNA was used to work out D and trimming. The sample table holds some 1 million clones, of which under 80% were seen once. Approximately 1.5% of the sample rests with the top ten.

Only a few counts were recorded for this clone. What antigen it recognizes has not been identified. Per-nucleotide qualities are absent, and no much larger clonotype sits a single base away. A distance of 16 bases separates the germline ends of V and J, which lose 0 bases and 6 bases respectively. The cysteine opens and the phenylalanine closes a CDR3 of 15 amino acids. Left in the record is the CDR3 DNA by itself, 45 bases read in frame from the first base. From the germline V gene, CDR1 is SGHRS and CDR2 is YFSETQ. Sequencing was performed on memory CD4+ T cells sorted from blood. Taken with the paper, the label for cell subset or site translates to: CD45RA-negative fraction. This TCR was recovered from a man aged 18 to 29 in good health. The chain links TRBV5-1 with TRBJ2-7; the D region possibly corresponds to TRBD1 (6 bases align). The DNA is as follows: TGCGCCAGCAGCTTGGGGACAGTAGAATCAGGCGAGCAGTACTTC. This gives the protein CASSLGTVESGEQYF. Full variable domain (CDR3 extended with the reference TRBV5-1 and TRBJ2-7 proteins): KAGVTQTPRYLIKTRGQQVTLSCSPISGHRSVSWYQQTPGQGLQFLFEYFSETQRNKGNFPGRFSGRQFSNSRSEMNVSTLELGDSALYLCASSLGTVESGEQYFGPGTRLTVT.